The present entry profiles one T cell receptor (beta chain) with its context. Trimming at V came to 6 bases and at J to 0 bases, leaving 4 bases not matched to a gene. The germline CDR1 and CDR2 sequences are MNHEY and SMNVEV (reference sequence). The CDR3 extends over 15 amino acids. This record comes from a study of blood T cell repertoires in COVID-19. Across the whole study: Sites across the United States, Italy and Spain contributed samples from acute and convalescent COVID-19. From T cells, B-cell-depleted T cells, or PBMCs came the material, which was cDNA or gDNA.

In the original workflow: Reference gene primer amplification in the assay estimated nucleated cell counts. The data were produced by immunoSEQ multiplex PCR, yet TCRdb's version contains in-frame clones alone and is incomplete. The D gene and trimming were derived from the DNA, and the V and J assignments and clone size from that table. This table has some 380,000 clones, 70% to 85% appearing once. The sample consisted of peripheral blood. The source is a human donor with acute or convalescent COVID-19. The donor label of this sample is uncertain. The chain links TRBV27 to TRBJ1-5, with TRBD1 identical over 8 bases. Here the CDR3 reads CASRKTGGSNQPQHF. The CDR3 DNA reads TGTGCCAGCAGAAAAACAGGGGGTAGCAATCAGCCCCAGCATTTT.